The clone carrying this TCR beta chain was found once. This CDR3 comprises 15 residues. V lost 7 bases to trimming and J lost 1 base; unmatched junction nucleotides: 3. Germline CDR1 KGHDR, CDR2 SFDVKD. Sequencing was performed with immunoSEQ multiplex PCR; in TCRdb, only in-frame clones are kept and a portion is missing. The sample lists 95,000 to 110,000 clones, approximately 88% seen once, with more than 4.5% in the top ten. This specimen belongs to a study of blood T cell repertoires in COVID-19. Study details: The United States, Italy and Spain supplied acute and convalescent COVID-19 samples.

V and J are TRBV24-1 and TRBJ2-2; TRBD2 matches 9 bases. The receptor was derived from a man aged 40-49 years with active or convalescent COVID-19. The sequencing sample was made of peripheral blood. The CDR3 nucleotides read TGTGCCACCAGAGAAGCGGGAGGGAACACCGGGGAGCTGTTTTTT. Translated, it gives CATREAGGNTGELFF.